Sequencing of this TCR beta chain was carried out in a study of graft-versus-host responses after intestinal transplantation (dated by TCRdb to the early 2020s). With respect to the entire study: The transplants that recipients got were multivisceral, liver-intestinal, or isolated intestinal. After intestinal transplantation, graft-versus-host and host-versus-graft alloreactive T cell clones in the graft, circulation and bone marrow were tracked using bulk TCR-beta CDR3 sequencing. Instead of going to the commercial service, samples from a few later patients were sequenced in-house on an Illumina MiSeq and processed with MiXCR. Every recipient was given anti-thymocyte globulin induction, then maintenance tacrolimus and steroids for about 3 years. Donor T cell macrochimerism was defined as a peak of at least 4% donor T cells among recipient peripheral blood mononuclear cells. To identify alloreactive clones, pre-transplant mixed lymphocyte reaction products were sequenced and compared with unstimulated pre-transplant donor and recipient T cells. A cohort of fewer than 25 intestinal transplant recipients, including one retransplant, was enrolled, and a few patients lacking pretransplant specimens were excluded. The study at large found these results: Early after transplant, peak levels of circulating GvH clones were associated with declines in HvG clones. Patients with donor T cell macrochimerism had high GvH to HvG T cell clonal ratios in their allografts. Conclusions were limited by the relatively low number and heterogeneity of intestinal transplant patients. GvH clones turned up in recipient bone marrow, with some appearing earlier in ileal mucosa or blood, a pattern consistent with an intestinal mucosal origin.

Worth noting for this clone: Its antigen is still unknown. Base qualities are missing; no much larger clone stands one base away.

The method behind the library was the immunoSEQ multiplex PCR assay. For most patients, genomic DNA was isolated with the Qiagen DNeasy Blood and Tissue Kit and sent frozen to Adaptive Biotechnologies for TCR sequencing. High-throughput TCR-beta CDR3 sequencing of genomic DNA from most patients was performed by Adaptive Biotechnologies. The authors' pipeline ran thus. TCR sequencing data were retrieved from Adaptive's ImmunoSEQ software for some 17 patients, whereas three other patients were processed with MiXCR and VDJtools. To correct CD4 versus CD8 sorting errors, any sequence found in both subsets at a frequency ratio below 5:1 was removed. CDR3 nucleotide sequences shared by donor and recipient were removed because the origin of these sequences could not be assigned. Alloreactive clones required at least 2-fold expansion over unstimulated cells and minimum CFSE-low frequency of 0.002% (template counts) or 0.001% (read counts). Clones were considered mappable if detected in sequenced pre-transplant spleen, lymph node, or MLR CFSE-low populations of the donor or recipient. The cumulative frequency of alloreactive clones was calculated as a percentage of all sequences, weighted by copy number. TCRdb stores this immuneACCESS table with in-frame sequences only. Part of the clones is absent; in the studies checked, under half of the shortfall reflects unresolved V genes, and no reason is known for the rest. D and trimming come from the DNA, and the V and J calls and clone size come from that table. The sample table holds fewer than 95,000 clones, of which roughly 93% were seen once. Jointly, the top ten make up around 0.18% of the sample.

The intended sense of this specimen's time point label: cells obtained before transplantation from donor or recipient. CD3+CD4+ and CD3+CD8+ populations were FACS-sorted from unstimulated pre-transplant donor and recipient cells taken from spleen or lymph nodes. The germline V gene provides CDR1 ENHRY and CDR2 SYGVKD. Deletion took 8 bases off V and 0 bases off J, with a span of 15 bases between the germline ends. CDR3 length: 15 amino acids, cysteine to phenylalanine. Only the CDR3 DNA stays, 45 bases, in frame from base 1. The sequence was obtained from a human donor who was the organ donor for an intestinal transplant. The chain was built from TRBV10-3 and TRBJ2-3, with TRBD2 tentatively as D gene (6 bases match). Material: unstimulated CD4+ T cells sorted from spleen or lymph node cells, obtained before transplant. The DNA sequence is TGTGCCATCCAGGCGGGGAAATTTAGCACAGATACGCAGTATTTT. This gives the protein CAIQAGKFSTDTQYF.